The 20 T cell receptor beta chains below all came from one sample that was sequenced in a study of control samples from healthy donors and cancer patients. Assay: immunoSEQ multiplex PCR; the TCRdb copy retains only in-frame clones and omits some. The table has some 150,000 clones, about 93% seen once; the top ten hold approximately 2.5%. Source material: blood. The receptor set was obtained from a man aged 45 to 65 in good health.

V and J are TRBV27 and TRBJ2-2; D call uncertain. This CDR3 is built from 13 residues. The germline CDR1 and CDR2 sequences are MNHEY and SMNVEV (reference sequence). V shed 4 bases and J shed 2 bases, with 5 bases lying between them. The CDR3 here is CASSSSNTGELFF. The CDR3 bases are TGTGCCAGCAGTTCGAGTAACACCGGGGAGCTGTTTTTT.

The chain links TRBV28 to TRBJ2-4, with D perhaps matching TRBD1 (5 bases). CDR1 and CDR2 (germline): MDHEN, SYDVKM. The V and J ends lost 6 bases and 2 bases respectively, with 20 bases between them. The CDR3 length is 17 residues. DNA of the CDR3: TGTGCCAGCAGCTCCTCGACAGAACCTCTGACCAAAAACATTCAGTACTTC. It specifies CASSSSTEPLTKNIQYF.

V is TRBV2 and J is TRBJ2-7; 7 bases align to TRBD1. V gave up 7 bases and J gave up 0 bases; unmatched junction bases: 3. The CDR3 totals 13 residues. Germline-derived CDR1 and CDR2 are SNHLY and FYNNEI. CDR3 bases: TGTGCCAGCATTTGGGACAGCTCCTACGAGCAGTACTTC. This codes for CASIWDSSYEQYF.

The V call is TRBV28, the J call TRBJ2-5; no clear D gene. V was shortened by 5 bases and J by 4 bases, with 14 bases between the two germline ends. The CDR3 covers 14 residues. Germline V gene sequence: CDR1 MDHEN, CDR2 SYDVKM. The CDR3 loop reads CASSPPRWVETQYF. The CDR3 DNA reads as TGTGCCAGCAGTCCCCCCCGGTGGGTAGAGACCCAGTACTTC. The full variable domain, with the rest looked up from reference TRBV28 and TRBJ2-5, is DVKVTQSSRYLVKRTGEKVFLECVQDMDHENMFWYRQDPGLGLRLIYFSYDVKMKEKGDIPEGYSVSREKKERFSLILESASTNQTSMYLCASSPPRWVETQYFGPGTRLLVL.

The gene calls are TRBV2 and TRBJ1-4; D not resolved. Trimming took 6 bases from V and 5 from J, leaving 16 bases between them. The CDR3 contains 15 residues. CDR1 SNHLY and CDR2 FYNNEI come from the germline V gene. As DNA, the CDR3 is TGTGCCAGCAGGGTTAAGGGATCCTGGAATGAAAAACTGTTTTTT. This translates into CASRVKGSWNEKLFF. Full variable domain (outside the CDR3, taken from reference TRBV2 and TRBJ1-4): EPEVTQTPSHQVTQMGQEVILRCVPISNHLYFYWYRQILGQKVEFLVSFYNNEISEKSEIFDDQFSVERPDGSNFTLKIRSTKLEDSAMYFCASRVKGSWNEKLFFGSGTQLSVL.

The genes are TRBV4-2 and TRBJ2-3, with 11 bases matching TRBD2. Losses at the gene ends were 1 base for V and 5 bases for J; bases not matched to a gene: 5. Germline values: CDR1 LGHNA, CDR2 YNFKEQ. This CDR3 region has 16 residues. Here the CDR3 reads CASSQAPSGRKDTQYF. The CDR3, as DNA: TGTGCCAGCAGCCAAGCTCCTAGCGGGAGGAAAGATACGCAGTATTTT.

This clone has just one count. The V gene is TRBV5-4, the J gene TRBJ2-3, with D perhaps given as TRBD1 or TRBD2 (6 bases each). Deletions cut 1 base from V and 6 bases from J, with 9 bases between. This CDR3 has 13 amino acids. Germline V CDR1 and CDR2: SGHNT, YYREEE (reference sequence). The CDR3 DNA follows: TGTGCCAGCAGCTTGAAGGGGGGCGATACGCAGTATTTT. Its translation is CASSLKGGDTQYF.

The chain links TRBV6-5 to TRBJ1-4, with unresolved D. The CDR3 has 15 residues. The ends were cut back, 3 bases at V and 5 bases at J, with 13 bases in the middle. CDR1 is MNHEY, CDR2 SVGAGI, per germline. CDR3: CASSYQRRNNEKLFF. CDR3 bases: TGTGCCAGCAGTTATCAGCGGAGGAACAATGAAAAACTGTTTTTT.

V is TRBV5-1 and J is TRBJ2-1; D ambiguous. Looked up from germline, CDR1 is SGHRS and CDR2 is YFSETQ. The V and J ends lost 9 bases and 3 bases respectively, with 16 bases between them. The CDR3 loop spans 14 amino acids. The CDR3 coding sequence is TGCGCCACGAGAACGGACCCGTACTACAATGAGCAGTTCTTC. This codes for CATRTDPYYNEQFF.

The rearrangement uses TRBV6-4 and TRBJ2-3; D not certain. Trimming took 4 bases from V and 0 from J, leaving 17 bases between them. Germline CDR1 and CDR2: MRHNA and SNTAGT. CDR3 length: 17 amino acids. CDR3 residues: CASSATQPPSSTDTQYF. CDR3 nucleotide sequence: TGTGCCAGCAGTGCCACCCAACCACCCTCTAGCACAGATACGCAGTATTTT.

The gene calls are TRBV27 and TRBJ2-7, with D unresolved. The CDR3 runs to 14 residues. Trimming took 2 bases from V and 0 from J, leaving 8 bases between them. Germline V CDR1 and CDR2: MNHEY, SMNVEV (reference sequence). The CDR3 reads CASSLVPSSYEQYF. DNA for the CDR3: TGTGCCAGCAGTTTAGTCCCCAGCTCCTACGAGCAGTACTTC.

This sequence joins TRBV27 and TRBJ1-4, with a weak D call TRBD1 (5 bases). Germline V lookup: CDR1 MNHEY, CDR2 SMNVEV (reference sequence). Trimming pared 5 bases from V and 7 bases from J, leaving 11 bases between. This CDR3 contains 13 residues. CDR3 sequence (DNA): TGTGCCAGCAGTGTCACAGGTCCTGAAAAACTGTTTTTT. Protein sequence: CASSVTGPEKLFF. Combining the CDR3 with reference TRBV27 and TRBJ1-4 gives the whole variable domain EAQVTQNPRYLITVTGKKLTVTCSQNMNHEYMSWYRQDPGLGLRQIYYSMNVEVTDKGDVPEGYKVSRKEKRNFPLILESPSPNQTSLYFCASSVTGPEKLFFGSGTQLSVL.

The CDR3 sequence: CASLVEMNTEAFF. In DNA form, the CDR3 reads TGTGCCAGCTTAGTGGAGATGAACACTGAAGCTTTCTTT. The chain has TRBV28 and TRBJ1-1; D gene unclear. With 8 bases removed from V and 0 bases from J, the gap between germline ends came to 10 bases. The germline V gene has CDR1 MDHEN and CDR2 SYDVKM. This CDR3 spans 13 amino acids.

The V gene is TRBV9, the J gene TRBJ2-7; 9 bases map to TRBD1. The CDR3 is 15 residues long. Trimming took 0 bases from V and 4 from J; bases not matched to a gene: 5. Germline CDR1 and CDR2: SGDLS and YYNGEE. The CDR3 spells CASSVDPQGAYEQYF. The DNA of the CDR3 is TGTGCCAGCAGCGTAGACCCACAGGGGGCTTACGAGCAGTACTTC.

This chain connects TRBV6-1 to TRBJ2-3; D is unresolved. Germline V gene data show CDR1 as MNHNS and CDR2 as SASEGT. The CDR3 length is 13 residues. V lost 1 base and J 2 bases, leaving 4 bases between the germline ends. CDR3 nucleotide sequence: TGTGCCAGCAGTGAAGGGGTCACAGATACGCAGTATTTT. It translates to CASSEGVTDTQYF.

Only one count was recorded for this clone. CDR3 sequence (DNA): TGTGCCAGTAGTATAGATGGAGCGGGTTCCTCCTACAATGAGCAGTTCTTC. Its translation is CASSIDGAGSSYNEQFF. The gene calls are TRBV19 and TRBJ2-1; the D gene is possibly TRBD2 (6 bases). V was pared by 0 bases and J by 0 bases, with 12 bases between. The length of the CDR3 is 17 residues. The germline CDR1 and CDR2 sequences are LNHDA and SQIVND (reference sequence).

This clone was picked up one time. This chain uses TRBV27 with TRBJ2-7, with unresolved D. From germline, CDR1 is MNHEY and CDR2 SMNVEV (reference sequence). This CDR3 has 14 amino acids. The V and J ends lost 2 bases and 6 bases respectively, with 14 bases between them. The CDR3 nucleotides are TGTGCCAGCAGTTTAAGCGTAGGTGGGTTCGAGCAGTACTTC. This codes for CASSLSVGGFEQYF.

The chain joins TRBV5-1 to TRBJ1-2; TRBD1 might be the D (5 bases). Germline lookup yields CDR1 SGHRS and CDR2 YFSETQ. There are 15 residues in the CDR3. Trimming left V 0 bases short and J 2 bases short, with 11 bases between. CDR3 in DNA: TGCGCCAGCAGCTTGGAGGGGAACACAAACTATGGCTACACCTTC. Protein sequence: CASSLEGNTNYGYTF. Variable domain in full (rest from reference TRBV5-1 and TRBJ1-2): KAGVTQTPRYLIKTRGQQVTLSCSPISGHRSVSWYQQTPGQGLQFLFEYFSETQRNKGNFPGRFSGRQFSNSRSEMNVSTLELGDSALYLCASSLEGNTNYGYTFGSGTRLTVV.

The V and J genes are TRBV19 and TRBJ2-4; D is undetermined. Trimming removed 1 base from V and 7 bases from J, with 11 bases in between. Germline V lookup: CDR1 LNHDA, CDR2 SQIVND (reference sequence). The CDR3 sequence is 14 residues long. DNA of the CDR3: TGTGCCAGTAGTATAGGAGTGTATAAGAACATTCAGTACTTC. It yields the protein CASSIGVYKNIQYF.

Notes on this clone: Within the sample, other DNA sequences also encode this same CDR3. The rearrangement joins TRBV28 to TRBJ1-2; TRBD1 agrees at 7 bases. The CDR3 sequence is 13 residues long. CDR1 is MDHEN and CDR2 is SYDVKM in the germline V gene. The ends lost 8 bases at V and 0 bases at J; junction bases unmatched: 3. The CDR3 protein is CASRDRANYGYTF. CDR3 in DNA: TGTGCCAGCCGGGACAGAGCTAACTATGGCTACACCTTC.